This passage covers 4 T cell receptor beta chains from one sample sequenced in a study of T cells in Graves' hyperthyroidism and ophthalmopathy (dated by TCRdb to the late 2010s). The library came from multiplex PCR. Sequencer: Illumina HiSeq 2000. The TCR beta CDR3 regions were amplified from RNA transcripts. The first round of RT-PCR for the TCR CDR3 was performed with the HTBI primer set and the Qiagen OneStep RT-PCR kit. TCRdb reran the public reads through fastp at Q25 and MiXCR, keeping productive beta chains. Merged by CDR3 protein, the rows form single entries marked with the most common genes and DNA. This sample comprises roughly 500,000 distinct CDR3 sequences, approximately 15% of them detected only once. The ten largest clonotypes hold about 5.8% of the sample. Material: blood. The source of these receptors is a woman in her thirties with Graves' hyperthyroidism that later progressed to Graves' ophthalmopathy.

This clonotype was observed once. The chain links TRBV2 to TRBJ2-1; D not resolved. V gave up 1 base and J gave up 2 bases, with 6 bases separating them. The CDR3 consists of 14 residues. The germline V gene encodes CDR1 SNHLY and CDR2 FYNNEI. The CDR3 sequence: CASSEGRAYNEQFF. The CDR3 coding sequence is TGTGCCAGCAGTGAAGGGCGTGCCTACAATGAGCAGTTCTTC.

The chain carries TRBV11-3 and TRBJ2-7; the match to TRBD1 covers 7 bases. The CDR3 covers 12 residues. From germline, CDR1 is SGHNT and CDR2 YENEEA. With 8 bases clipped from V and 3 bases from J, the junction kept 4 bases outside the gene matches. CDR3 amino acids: CASGTADYEQYF. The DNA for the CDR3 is TGTGCCAGCGGGACAGCCGACTACGAGCAGTACTTC.

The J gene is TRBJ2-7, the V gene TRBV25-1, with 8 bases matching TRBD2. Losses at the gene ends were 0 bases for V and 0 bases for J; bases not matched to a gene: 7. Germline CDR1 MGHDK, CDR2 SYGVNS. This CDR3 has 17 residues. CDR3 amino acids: CASSEYGSGSRSYEQYF. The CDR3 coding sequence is TGTGCCAGCAGTGAATACGGCAGCGGGAGCCGCTCCTACGAGCAGTACTTC.

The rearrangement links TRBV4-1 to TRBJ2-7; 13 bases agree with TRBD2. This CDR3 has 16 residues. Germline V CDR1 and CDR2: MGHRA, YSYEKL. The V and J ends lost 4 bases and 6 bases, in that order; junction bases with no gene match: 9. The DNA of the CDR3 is TGCGCCAGCAGCCCCACTAGCGGGAGGGCCAAGGGCGAGCAGTACTTC. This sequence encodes CASSPTSGRAKGEQYF.